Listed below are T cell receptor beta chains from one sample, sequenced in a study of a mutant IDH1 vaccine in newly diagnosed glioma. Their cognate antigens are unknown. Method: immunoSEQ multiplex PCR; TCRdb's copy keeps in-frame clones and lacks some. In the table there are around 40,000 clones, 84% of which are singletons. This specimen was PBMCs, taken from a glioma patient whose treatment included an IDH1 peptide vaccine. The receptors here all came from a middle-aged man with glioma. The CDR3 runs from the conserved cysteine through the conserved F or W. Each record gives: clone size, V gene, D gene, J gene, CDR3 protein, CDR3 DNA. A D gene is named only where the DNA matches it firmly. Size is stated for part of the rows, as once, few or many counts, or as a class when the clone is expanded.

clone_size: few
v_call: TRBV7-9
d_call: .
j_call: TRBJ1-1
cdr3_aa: CASRQSWDRTEAFF
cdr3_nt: TGTGCCAGCAGGCAGTCATGGGATCGCACTGAAGCTTTCTTT

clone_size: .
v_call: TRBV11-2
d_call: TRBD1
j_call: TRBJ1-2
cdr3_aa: CASSPLTGKFFGYTF
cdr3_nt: TGTGCCAGCAGCCCCCTGACAGGGAAGTTCTTTGGCTACACCTTC

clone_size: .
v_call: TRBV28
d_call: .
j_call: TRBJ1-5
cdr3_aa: CASNGGLSNQPQHF
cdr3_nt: TGTGCCAGTAACGGGGGCTTAAGCAATCAGCCCCAGCATTTT

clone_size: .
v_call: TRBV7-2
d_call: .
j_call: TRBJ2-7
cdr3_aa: CASSLVHSYEQYF
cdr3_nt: TGTGCCAGCAGCTTAGTCCATAGCTACGAGCAGTACTTC

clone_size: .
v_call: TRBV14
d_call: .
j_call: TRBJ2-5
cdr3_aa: CASSPGVGETQYF
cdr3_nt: TGTGCCAGCAGCCCCGGGGTAGGGGAGACCCAGTACTTC

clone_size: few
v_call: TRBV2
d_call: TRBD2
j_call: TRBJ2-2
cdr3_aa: CARLYLARGGDTGELFF
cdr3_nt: TGTGCCAGACTCTATCTCGCGCGGGGGGGGGACACCGGGGAGCTGTTTTTT

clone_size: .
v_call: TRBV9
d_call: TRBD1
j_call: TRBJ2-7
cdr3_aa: CASSVGLRDRGKGYEQYF
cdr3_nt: TGTGCCAGCAGCGTAGGTTTGAGGGACAGGGGTAAAGGCTACGAGCAGTACTTC

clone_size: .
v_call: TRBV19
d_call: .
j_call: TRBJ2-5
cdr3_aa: CASSKLGGLETQYF
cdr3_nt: TGTGCCAGTAGTAAACTGGGGGGTTTGGAGACCCAGTACTTC

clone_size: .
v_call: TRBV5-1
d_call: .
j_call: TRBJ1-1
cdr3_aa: CASSPSPQLNTEAFF
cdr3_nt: TGCGCCAGCAGCCCCTCCCCACAGCTGAACACTGAAGCTTTCTTT

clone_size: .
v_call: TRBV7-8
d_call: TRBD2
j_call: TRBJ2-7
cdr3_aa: CASLLAGGSYEQYF
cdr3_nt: TGTGCCAGCCTTCTAGCGGGGGGCTCCTACGAGCAGTACTTC